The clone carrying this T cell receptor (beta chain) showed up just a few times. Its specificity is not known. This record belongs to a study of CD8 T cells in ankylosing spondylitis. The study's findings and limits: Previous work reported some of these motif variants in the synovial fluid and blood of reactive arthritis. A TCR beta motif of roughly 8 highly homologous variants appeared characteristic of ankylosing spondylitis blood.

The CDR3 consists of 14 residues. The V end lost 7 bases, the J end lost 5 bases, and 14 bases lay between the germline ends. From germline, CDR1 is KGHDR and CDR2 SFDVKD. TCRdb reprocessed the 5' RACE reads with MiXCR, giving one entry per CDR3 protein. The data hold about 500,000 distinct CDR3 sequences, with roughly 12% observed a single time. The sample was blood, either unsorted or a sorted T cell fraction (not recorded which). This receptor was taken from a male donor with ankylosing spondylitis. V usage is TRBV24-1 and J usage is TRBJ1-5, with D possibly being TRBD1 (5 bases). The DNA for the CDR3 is TGTGCCACCAGAGGGGCCAGGGCGGATCAGCCCCAGCATTTT. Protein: CATRGARADQPQHF.